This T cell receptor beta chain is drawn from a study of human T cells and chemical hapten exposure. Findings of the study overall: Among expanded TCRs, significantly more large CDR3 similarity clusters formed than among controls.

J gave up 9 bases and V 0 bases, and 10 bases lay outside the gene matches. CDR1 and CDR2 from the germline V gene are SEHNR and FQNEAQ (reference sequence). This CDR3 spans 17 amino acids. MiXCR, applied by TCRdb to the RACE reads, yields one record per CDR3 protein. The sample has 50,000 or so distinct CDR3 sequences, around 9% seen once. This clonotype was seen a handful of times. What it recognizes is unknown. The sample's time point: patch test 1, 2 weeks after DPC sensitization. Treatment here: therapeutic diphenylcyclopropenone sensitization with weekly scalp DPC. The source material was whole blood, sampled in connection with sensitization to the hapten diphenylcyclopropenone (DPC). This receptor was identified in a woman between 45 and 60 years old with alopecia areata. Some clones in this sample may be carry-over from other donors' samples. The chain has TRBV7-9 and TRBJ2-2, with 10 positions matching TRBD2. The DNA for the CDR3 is TGTGCCAGCAGCTTAGCGCTAGGACTAGCGGAAGCCCGGGAGCTGTTTTTT. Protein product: CASSLALGLAEARELFF.